This passage covers 27 T cell receptor beta chains from one sample sequenced in a study of tumor-infiltrating lymphocytes in primary liver carcinoma. TCR beta cDNA was reverse-transcribed from 500 ng of total RNA. The reaction used a constant-region primer and ProtoScript II reverse transcriptase. Employing slightly modified ARM-PCR, three nested multiplex PCR rounds were run, and these gave rise to the TCR beta libraries. TRBV1-TRBV30 forward primers paired with a C-beta reverse primer drove the first two PCR rounds, approximately 11 cycles each. MiXCR, applied by TCRdb to the multiplex PCR reads, yields one record per CDR3 protein. The table records around 330,000 distinct CDR3 sequences, more than 55% of them present only once. Unsorted whole blood yielded blood RNA, and germline DNA was extracted as well. Sequencing was done on a sample of peripheral blood. These receptors were obtained from a woman aged 30 to 39 with primary liver carcinoma and hepatitis B virus infection.

Turning to this clonotype: The CDR3 carries no conserved terminal phenylalanine or tryptophan, so it likely arises from a read error. It is unclear where the CDR3 begins or ends on the DNA, so no DNA is shown, and the CDR3 is as TCRdb lists it. The chain recombines TRBV29-1 with TRBJ2-4; whether TRBD2, the table's D call, matches the DNA was not checked. Inclusive of both ends, the CDR3 amounts to 14 amino acids. The germline gives CDR1 SQVTM, CDR2 ANQGSEA. The CDR3 here is CRVDGLAGEVSIQY.

As concerns this clonotype: One junction end disagrees with the germline gene, perhaps due to a read error. V is TRBV11-2 and J is TRBJ2-1; 7 nucleotides agree with TRBD2. The germline V gene has CDR1 SGHAT and CDR2 FQNNGV. CDR3 size: 16 residues. CDR3 sequence: CTSSLVAASGRGEQFF. The CDR3 DNA reads TGTACCAGCAGCTTAGTGGCCGCTAGTGGGAGGGGTGAGCAGTTCTTC.

V usage is TRBV6-2 or TRBV6-3 and J usage is TRBJ2-7; 10 bases line up with TRBD2. Trimming at V came to 6 bases and at J to 2 bases, leaving 1 base not matched to a gene. Germline lookup yields CDR1 MNHEY and CDR2 SVGEGT. This CDR3 comprises 13 residues. The CDR3 DNA sequence: TGTGCCAGCAGACTAGCGGGGACCTACGAGCAGTACTTC. Its translation is CASRLAGTYEQYF.

This clonotype has just a few counts. A read error may account for a junction end that differs from germline. The chain couples TRBV7-9 to TRBJ1-3; D gene uncertain. The CDR3 runs 15 residues. Germline V gives CDR1 SEHNR, CDR2 FQNEAQ (reference sequence). CDR3 region: CASLSSPASRNTIYF. The DNA for the CDR3 is TGTGCCAGCCTTTCCTCCCCTGCCTCTCGAAACACCATATATTTT.

A word on this clonotype: A much larger clone differs from this one at a single base, so this may be a read error. The chain uses TRBV6-5 and TRBJ2-3, with unresolved D. The J call may be faulty, since TRBJ1-5 better matches the DNA end. Germline values: CDR1 MNHEY, CDR2 SVGAGI. The CDR3 totals 13 residues. CDR3 in DNA: TGTGCCAGCAGACCCCCGATAGGAGATACGCAGCATTTT. This encodes CASRPPIGDTQHF.

To note about this clonotype: The junction and the germline gene differ at one end; a read error may be behind it. The rearrangement links TRBV11-2 to TRBJ2-6; the D gene is possibly TRBD1 (5 bases). The CDR3 runs 15 residues. CDR1 is SGHAT and CDR2 is FQNNGV in the germline V gene. The CDR3: CASGRLGSGANVLTF. CDR3 bases: TGTGCCAGCGGCCGTCTGGGTTCTGGGGCCAACGTCCTGACCTTC.

Of note for this clonotype: A clone one base away is much larger, so this may be a read error. The chain couples TRBV12-3 or TRBV12-4 to TRBJ2-7; D not resolved. This CDR3 region has 13 residues. Trimming removed 7 bases at V and 3 bases at J, with 13 bases between. Here the CDR3 reads CASTSNDHYEQYF. CDR3 coding DNA: TGTGCCAGCACCTCGAACGACCACTACGAGCAGTACTTC.

As regards this clonotype: This could be a read error, since a much larger clone is one nucleotide away. This chain joins TRBV10-3 and TRBJ2-1; maybe TRBD2 (6 bases). CDR3 length equals 15 residues. The V end lost 8 bases, the J end lost 5 bases, and 19 bases lay between the germline ends. The V gene's germline CDR1 is ENHRY and CDR2 SYGVKD. CDR3 bases: TGTGCCATCGGTCTGGCGGGAACCTTCCACAATGAGCAGTTCTTC. It yields the protein CAIGLAGTFHNEQFF.

The CDR3 bases are TGCAGCGTTTATAGCGGGAGAGGCCGGGAGACCCAGTACTTC. Amino acids: CSVYSGRGRETQYF. The V gene is TRBV29-1, the J gene TRBJ2-5; 9 positions match TRBD2. Germline trimming cut 5 bases from V and 5 bases from J; bases unmatched to any gene: 9. CDR1 and CDR2 from the germline V gene are SQVTM and ANQGSEA. CDR3 size: 14 residues. Full variable domain (remainder filled in from reference TRBV29-1 and TRBJ2-5): SAVISQKPSRDICQRGTSLTIQCQVDSQVTMMFWYRQQPGQSLTLIATANQGSEATYESGFVIDKFPISRPNLTFSTLTVSNMSPEDSSIYLCSVYSGRGRETQYFGPGTRLLVL.

This clonotype was recorded at least ten times. This chain uses TRBV4-2 with TRBJ2-7; TRBD1 or TRBD2 may be the D gene (5 bases each). Trimming left V 4 bases short and J 3 bases short, with 10 bases between. This CDR3 comprises 13 residues. The V gene's germline CDR1 is LGHNA and CDR2 YNFKEQ. CDR3 bases: TGTGCCAGCAGCCCGGGACCAGACTACGAGCAGTACTTC. This encodes CASSPGPDYEQYF.

Concerning this clonotype: This may arise from a read error, as a much more abundant clone is one base away. This chain connects TRBV4-1 to TRBJ1-1; D unclear. The germline CDR1 and CDR2 sequences are MGHRA and YSYEKL. This CDR3 comprises 13 residues. The CDR3 DNA follows: TGCGCCAGCGGCCAAGTGGAGGGCACTGAAGCTTTCTTT. This gives the protein CASGQVEGTEAFF.

For this clonotype: A read error is possible here, since a much larger clone lies one base away. This CDR3 fails to terminate in the conserved phenylalanine or tryptophan, so it likely reflects a read error. The chain recombines TRBV6-1 with TRBJ2-1; 9 positions match TRBD2. CDR1 is MNHNS and CDR2 is SASEGT in the germline V gene. The length of the CDR3 is 19 residues. The junction had 17 bases not matched to a gene; V was cut back by 1 base and J by 7 bases. The CDR3 bases are TGTGCCAGCAGTGAAGGGTCGTGGGGGAATGCGGGAGGGAGGAATGAGCAGTTCCTC. As protein: CASSEGSWGNAGGRNEQFL.

This clonotype was observed a single time. With a much larger clone just one base away, this may be a read error. This chain uses TRBV12-3 or TRBV12-4 with TRBJ2-5; unclear D gene. The CDR3 covers 13 residues. V lost 7 bases and J lost 3, with 12 bases in between. CDR3 DNA sequence: TGTGCCAGCACTTTGTGGAAGAAAGAGACCCAGTACTTC. The encoded protein is CASTLWKKETQYF.

This clonotype showed up just once. This chain links TRBV4-3 with TRBJ2-1; D is unresolved. Germline V lookup: CDR1 LGHNA, CDR2 YSLEER. The CDR3 is 14 amino acids. With 10 bases removed from V and 6 bases from J, the gap between germline ends came to 19 bases. The CDR3 DNA follows: TGCGCCAACGGTCACACAGAGTTGGTCAATGAGCAGTTCTTC. This translates into CANGHTELVNEQFF.

With respect to this clonotype: A much larger clonotype is one base distant, so this may be a read error. CDR3 in DNA: TGTGCCAGCACCATGACAGGGAACACTGAAGCTTTCTTT. Residues: CASTMTGNTEAFF. This chain joins TRBV28 and TRBJ1-1, with a weak D call TRBD1 (6 bases). Germline CDR1 is MDHEN and CDR2 is SYDVKM. The length of the CDR3 is 13 residues. The V end lost 7 bases, the J end lost 1 base, and 10 bases lay between the germline ends. The complete variable domain, with remaining parts taken from reference TRBV28 and TRBJ1-1, reads DVKVTQSSRYLVKRTGEKVFLECVQDMDHENMFWYRQDPGLGLRLIYFSYDVKMKEKGDIPEGYSVSREKKERFSLILESASTNQTSMYLCASTMTGNTEAFFGQGTRLTVV.

To note about this clonotype: At one of its ends the junction is not consistent with the germline gene, which may arise from a read error. This sequence joins TRBV29-1 and TRBJ2-7; D ambiguous. The germline V gene encodes CDR1 SQVTM and CDR2 ANQGSEA. The CDR3 has 14 amino acids. CDR3 sequence: CSIVLSSPPYEQYF. The CDR3 region has the DNA TGTAGCATTGTATTATCCAGCCCTCCCTACGAGCAGTACTTC.

This clonotype was counted a few times. The chain uses TRBV6-5 and TRBJ2-1; a possible D gene is TRBD2 (6 bases). Germline CDR1 and CDR2: MNHEY and SVGAGI. The CDR3 spans 15 residues. V shed 6 bases and J shed 0 bases, with 12 bases lying between them. CDR3 loop: CASSRTMSSYNEQFF. In DNA form, the CDR3 reads TGTGCCAGCAGCAGGACTATGAGCTCCTACAATGAGCAGTTCTTC.

The V and J genes are TRBV7-8 and TRBJ2-7; 15 bases match TRBD2. After removal of 5 bases from V and 6 bases from J, the junction contained 2 bases not matched to a gene. CDR1 and CDR2 from the germline V gene are SGHVS and FQNEAQ. This CDR3 is 14 amino acids long. CDR3 sequence (DNA): TGTGCCAGCAGCGAGGGACTAGCGGGAGGCGAGCAGTACTTC. It yields the protein CASSEGLAGGEQYF.

Concerning this clonotype itself: The junction shows a germline mismatch at one end, possibly a read error. The chain uses TRBV7-8 and TRBJ2-3; D remains unclear. CDR1 is SGHVS, CDR2 FQNEAQ, per germline. CDR3 length: 14 amino acids. This chain's CDR3 is CTSSLLAVTDTQYF. CDR3 bases: TGTACCAGCAGCTTACTGGCCGTCACAGATACGCAGTATTTT.

Points on this clonotype: It may be a read error: a sequence one base away is much more abundant. The V gene is TRBV4-2, the J gene TRBJ2-3; no clear D gene. Per the germline V gene, CDR1 is LGHNA and CDR2 is YNFKEQ. The CDR3 extends over 15 amino acids. Deletions cut 1 base from V and 3 bases from J, with 11 bases between. This CDR3 reads CASSQGSTRTDTQYF. The CDR3, as DNA: TGTGCCAGCAGCCAAGGCAGTACCAGAACAGATACGCAGTATTTT.

This clonotype has a handful of counts. The V and J genes are TRBV7-8 and TRBJ2-1; no clear D gene. The CDR3 is made up of 13 amino acids. Germline V CDR1 and CDR2: SGHVS, FQNEAQ. V gave up 0 bases and J gave up 5 bases, with 5 bases separating them. The CDR3: CASSLAPNNEQFF. The CDR3 DNA reads TGTGCCAGCAGCTTAGCGCCTAACAATGAGCAGTTCTTC.

This chain connects TRBV4-1 to TRBJ1-2; D is possibly TRBD1 (5 bases). Germline V gene data show CDR1 as MGHRA and CDR2 as YSYEKL. The CDR3 has 15 residues. Deletions cut 1 base from V and 6 bases from J, with 15 bases between. The chain's CDR3 is CASSQVTGPSHGYTF. As DNA, the CDR3 is TGCGCCAGCAGCCAAGTAACGGGGCCCAGTCATGGCTACACCTTC.

A remark on this clonotype: Because the CDR3 is missing its conserved closing phenylalanine or tryptophan, this is likely a read error. J is TRBJ2-3 and V is TRBV28; D is ambiguous. Germline V gene sequence: CDR1 MDHEN, CDR2 SYDVKM. The CDR3 extends over 11 amino acids. The ends were cut back, 8 bases at V and 2 bases at J, with 5 bases in the middle. The CDR3 protein is CASADTDTQYS. The CDR3 nucleotides read TGTGCCAGCGCCGACACAGATACGCAGTATTCT.

V is TRBV12-3 or TRBV12-4 and J is TRBJ2-5, with D possibly being TRBD2 (5 bases). Trimming took off 3 bases at V and 4 bases at J, with 6 bases between the two ends. The CDR3 spans 12 residues. The CDR3 DNA follows: TGTGCCAGCAGTTTCGCGGGAGAGACCCAGTACTTC. Translating gives CASSFAGETQYF.

On this clonotype: With a much larger clone just one base away, this may be a read error. The V and J genes are TRBV29-1 and TRBJ1-2; D uncertain. Trimming left V 4 bases short and J 4 bases short, with 19 bases between. The CDR3 loop spans 15 amino acids. CDR1 is SQVTM, CDR2 ANQGSEA, per germline. CDR3 DNA sequence: TGCAGCGTTGGCCCCACAATGGAGGCATCCTATGGCTACACCTTC. This codes for CSVGPTMEASYGYTF.

With regard to this clonotype: The junction shows a germline mismatch at one end, possibly a read error. The chain links TRBV6-5 to TRBJ2-1, with TRBD2 identical over 11 bases. Germline V gives CDR1 MNHEY, CDR2 SVGAGI. The length of the CDR3 is 16 residues. Here the CDR3 DNA reads TGTGTCAGCAGTTACTCGGGACTAGCGGAACTGGGTGAGCAGTTCTTC. Translating it yields CVSSYSGLAELGEQFF.

Here the CDR3 reads CAWSGQYEQYF. DNA for the CDR3: TGTGCCTGGAGCGGACAGTACGAGCAGTACTTC. This sequence joins TRBV30 and TRBJ2-7, with D maybe TRBD1 (6 bases). V gave up 3 bases and J gave up 4 bases, with 7 bases separating them. CDR1 and CDR2 (germline): GTSNPN, SVGIG (reference sequence). This CDR3 comprises 11 residues.